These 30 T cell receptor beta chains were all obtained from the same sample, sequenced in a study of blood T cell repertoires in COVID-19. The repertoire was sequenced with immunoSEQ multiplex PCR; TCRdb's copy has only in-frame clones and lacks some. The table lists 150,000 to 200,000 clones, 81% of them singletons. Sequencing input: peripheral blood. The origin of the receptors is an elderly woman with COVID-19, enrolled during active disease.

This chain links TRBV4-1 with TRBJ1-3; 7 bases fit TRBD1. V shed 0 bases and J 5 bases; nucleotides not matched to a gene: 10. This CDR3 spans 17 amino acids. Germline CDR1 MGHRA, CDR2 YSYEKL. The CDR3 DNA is TGCGCCAGCAGCCAAGATCCCTCGACAGGGATACGAAACACCATATATTTT. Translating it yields CASSQDPSTGIRNTIYF.

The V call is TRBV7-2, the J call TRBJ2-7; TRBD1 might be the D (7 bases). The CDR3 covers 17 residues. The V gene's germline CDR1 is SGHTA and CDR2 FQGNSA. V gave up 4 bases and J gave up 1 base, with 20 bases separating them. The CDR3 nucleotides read TGTGCCAGCAGCTCAGCCACCCGGAGGGGGCTTTCCTACGAGCAGTACTTC. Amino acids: CASSSATRRGLSYEQYF.

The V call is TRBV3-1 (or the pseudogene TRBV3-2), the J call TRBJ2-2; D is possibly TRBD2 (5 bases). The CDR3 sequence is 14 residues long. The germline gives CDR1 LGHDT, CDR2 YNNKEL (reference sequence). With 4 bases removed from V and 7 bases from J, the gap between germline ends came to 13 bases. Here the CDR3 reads CASSRFFGNGELFF. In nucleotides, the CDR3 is TGTGCCAGCAGCCGGTTTTTCGGGAACGGGGAGCTGTTTTTT.

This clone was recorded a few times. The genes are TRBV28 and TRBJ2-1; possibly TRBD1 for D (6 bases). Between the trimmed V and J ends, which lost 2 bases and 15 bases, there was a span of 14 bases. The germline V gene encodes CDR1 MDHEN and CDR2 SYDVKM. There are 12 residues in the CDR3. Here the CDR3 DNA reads TGTGCCAGCAGTTTACGGAGAGAGGACAGGTTCTTC. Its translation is CASSLRREDRFF.

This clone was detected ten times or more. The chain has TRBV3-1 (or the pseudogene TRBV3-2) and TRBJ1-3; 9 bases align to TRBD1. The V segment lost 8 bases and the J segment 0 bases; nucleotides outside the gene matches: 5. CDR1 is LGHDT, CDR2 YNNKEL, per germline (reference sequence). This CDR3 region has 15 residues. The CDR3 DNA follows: TGTGCCAGCGGGGACAGGGCCACCTCTGGAAACACCATATATTTT. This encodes CASGDRATSGNTIYF.

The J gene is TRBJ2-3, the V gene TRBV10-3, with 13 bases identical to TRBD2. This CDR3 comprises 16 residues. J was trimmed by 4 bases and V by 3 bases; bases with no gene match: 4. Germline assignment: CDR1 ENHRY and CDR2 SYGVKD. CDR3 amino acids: CAISDRTSGGADTQYF. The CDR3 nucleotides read TGTGCCATCAGTGACCGTACTAGCGGGGGGGCAGATACGCAGTATTTT.

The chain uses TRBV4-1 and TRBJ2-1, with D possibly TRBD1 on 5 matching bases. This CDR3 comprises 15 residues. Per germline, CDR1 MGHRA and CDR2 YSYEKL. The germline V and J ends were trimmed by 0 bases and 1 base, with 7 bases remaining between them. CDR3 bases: TGCGCCAGCAGCCAAGAGTGGACATCCTACAATGAGCAGTTCTTC. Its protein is CASSQEWTSYNEQFF.

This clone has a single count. Written as DNA, the CDR3 is TGTGCCAGCAGTTCGAATACAGGGGGCGGCTACACCTTC. Its translation: CASSSNTGGGYTF. V usage is TRBV12-3 or TRBV12-4 and J usage is TRBJ1-2, with 9 bases matching TRBD1. V lost 4 bases to trimming and J lost 8 bases; unmatched junction nucleotides: 5. This CDR3 has 13 residues.

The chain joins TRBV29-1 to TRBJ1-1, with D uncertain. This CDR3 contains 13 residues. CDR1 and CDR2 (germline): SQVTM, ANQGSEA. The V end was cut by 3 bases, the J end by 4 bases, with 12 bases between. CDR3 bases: TGCAGCGTTGATGAGGGATGGGGCACTGAAGCTTTCTTT. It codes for CSVDEGWGTEAFF.

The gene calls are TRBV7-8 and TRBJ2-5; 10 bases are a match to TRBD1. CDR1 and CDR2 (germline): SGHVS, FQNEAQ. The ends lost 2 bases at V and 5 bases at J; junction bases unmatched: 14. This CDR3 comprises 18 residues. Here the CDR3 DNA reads TGTGCCAGCAGCTTATTATTGGGACAGGGGAATACAGGGGAGACCCAGTACTTC. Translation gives CASSLLLGQGNTGETQYF.

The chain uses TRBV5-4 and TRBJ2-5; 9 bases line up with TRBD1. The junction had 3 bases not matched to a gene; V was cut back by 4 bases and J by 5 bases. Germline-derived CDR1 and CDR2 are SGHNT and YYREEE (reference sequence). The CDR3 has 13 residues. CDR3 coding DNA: TGTGCCAGCAGCAGACAGGGGGAGGAGACCCAGTACTTC. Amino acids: CASSRQGEETQYF.

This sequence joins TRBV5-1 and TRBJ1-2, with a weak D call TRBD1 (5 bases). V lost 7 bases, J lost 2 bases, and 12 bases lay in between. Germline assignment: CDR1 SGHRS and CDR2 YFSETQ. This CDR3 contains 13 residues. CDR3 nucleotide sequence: TGCGCCAGCGGACTACGGGACAACTATGGCTACACCTTC. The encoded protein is CASGLRDNYGYTF.

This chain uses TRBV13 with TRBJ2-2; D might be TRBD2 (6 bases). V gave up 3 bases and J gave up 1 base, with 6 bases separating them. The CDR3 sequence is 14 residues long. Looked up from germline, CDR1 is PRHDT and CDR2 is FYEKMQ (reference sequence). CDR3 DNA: TGTGCCAGCAGCTTTAGCGGGAACACCGGGGAGCTGTTTTTT. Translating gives CASSFSGNTGELFF.

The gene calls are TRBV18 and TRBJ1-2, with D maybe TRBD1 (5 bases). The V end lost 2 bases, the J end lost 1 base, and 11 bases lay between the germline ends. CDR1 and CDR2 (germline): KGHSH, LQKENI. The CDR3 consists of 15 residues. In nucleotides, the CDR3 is TGTGCCAGCTCACCATATCCAGGGCATAACTATGGCTACACCTTC. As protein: CASSPYPGHNYGYTF.

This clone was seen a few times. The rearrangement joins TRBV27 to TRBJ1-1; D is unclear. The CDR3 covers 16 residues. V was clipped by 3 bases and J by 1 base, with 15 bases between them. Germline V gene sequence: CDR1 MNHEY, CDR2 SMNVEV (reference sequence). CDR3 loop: CASSLVPRSANTEAFF. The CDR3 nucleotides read TGTGCCAGCAGTTTGGTACCTCGGTCCGCGAACACTGAAGCTTTCTTT.

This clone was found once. The CDR3 coding sequence is TGTGCCAGCAGCAAAAGATCGCGGACTTACACAGATACGCAGTATTTT. Protein sequence: CASSKRSRTYTDTQYF. V and J are TRBV21-1 and TRBJ2-3; TRBD2 is taken as the D call from the table, unchecked against the DNA. TRBV21-1 is flagged as a pseudogene. The CDR3 spans 16 residues.

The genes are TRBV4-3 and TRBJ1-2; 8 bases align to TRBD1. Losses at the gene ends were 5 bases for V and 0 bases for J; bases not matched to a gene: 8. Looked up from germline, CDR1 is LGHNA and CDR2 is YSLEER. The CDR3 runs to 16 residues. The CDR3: CASSVRTGPANYGYTF. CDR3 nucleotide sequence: TGCGCCAGCAGCGTGAGGACAGGGCCAGCTAACTATGGCTACACCTTC.

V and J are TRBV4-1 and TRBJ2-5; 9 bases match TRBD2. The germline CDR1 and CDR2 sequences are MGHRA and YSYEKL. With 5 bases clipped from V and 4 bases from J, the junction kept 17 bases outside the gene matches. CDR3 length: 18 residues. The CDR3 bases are TGCGCCAGCAGCAAAGGGATAAGTAGCGGGAGAGAGGGAGAGACCCAGTACTTC. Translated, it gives CASSKGISSGREGETQYF.

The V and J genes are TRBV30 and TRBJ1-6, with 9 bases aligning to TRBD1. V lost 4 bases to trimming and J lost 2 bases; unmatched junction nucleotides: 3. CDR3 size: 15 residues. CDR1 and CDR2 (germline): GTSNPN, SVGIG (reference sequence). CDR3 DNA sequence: TGTGCCTGGATGGACAGGGGCGCCTATAATTCACCCCTCCACTTT. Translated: CAWMDRGAYNSPLHF.

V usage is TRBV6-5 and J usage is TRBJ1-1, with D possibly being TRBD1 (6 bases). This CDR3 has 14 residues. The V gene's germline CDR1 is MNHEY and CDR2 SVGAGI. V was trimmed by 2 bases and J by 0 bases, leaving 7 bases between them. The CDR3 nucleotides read TGTGCCAGCAGTTACAACAGGGTGAACACTGAAGCTTTCTTT. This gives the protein CASSYNRVNTEAFF.

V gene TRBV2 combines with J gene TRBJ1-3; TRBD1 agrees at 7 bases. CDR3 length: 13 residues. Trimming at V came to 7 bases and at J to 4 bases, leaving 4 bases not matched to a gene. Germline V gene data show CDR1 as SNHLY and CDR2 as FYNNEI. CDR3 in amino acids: CASNRGVGNTIYF. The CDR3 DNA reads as TGTGCCAGCAACAGGGGAGTAGGAAACACCATATATTTT.

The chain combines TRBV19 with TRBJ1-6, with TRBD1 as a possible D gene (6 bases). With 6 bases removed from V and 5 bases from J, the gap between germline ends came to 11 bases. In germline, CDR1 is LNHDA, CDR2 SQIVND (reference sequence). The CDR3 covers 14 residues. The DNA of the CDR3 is TGTGCCAGTAGGCCTGACAGGAATAATTCACCCCTCCACTTT. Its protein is CASRPDRNNSPLHF. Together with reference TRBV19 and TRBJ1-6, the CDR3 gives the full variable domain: DGGITQSPKYLFRKEGQNVTLSCEQNLNHDAMYWYRQDPGQGLRLIYYSQIVNDFQKGDIAEGYSVSREKKESFPLTVTSAQKNPTAFYLCASRPDRNNSPLHFGNGTRLTVT.

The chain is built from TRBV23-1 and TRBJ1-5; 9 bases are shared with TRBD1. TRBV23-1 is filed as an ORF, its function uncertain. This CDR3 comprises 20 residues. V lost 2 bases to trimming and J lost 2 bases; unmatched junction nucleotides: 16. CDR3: CASSQGTGSGWHFCNQPQHF. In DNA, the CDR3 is TGCGCCAGCAGTCAAGGGACAGGGTCGGGTTGGCATTTTTGCAATCAGCCCCAGCATTTT.

CDR3 DNA sequence: TGTGCCAGCAGTTACGGGTTGACAGGGGCCTATGGCTACACCTTC. Amino acid sequence: CASSYGLTGAYGYTF. The chain couples TRBV6-5 to TRBJ1-2, with 8 positions matching TRBD1. The CDR3 contains 15 residues. V was pared by 2 bases and J by 4 bases, with 6 bases of the junction left unmatched. CDR1 is MNHEY and CDR2 is SVGAGI in the germline V gene.

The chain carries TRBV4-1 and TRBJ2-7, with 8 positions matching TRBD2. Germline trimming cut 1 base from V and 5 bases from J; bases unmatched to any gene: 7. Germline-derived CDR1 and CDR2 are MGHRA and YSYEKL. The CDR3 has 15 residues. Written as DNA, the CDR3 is TGCGCCAGCAGCCAAGTGACGGGGGGGCGCCACGAGCAGTACTTC. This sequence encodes CASSQVTGGRHEQYF.

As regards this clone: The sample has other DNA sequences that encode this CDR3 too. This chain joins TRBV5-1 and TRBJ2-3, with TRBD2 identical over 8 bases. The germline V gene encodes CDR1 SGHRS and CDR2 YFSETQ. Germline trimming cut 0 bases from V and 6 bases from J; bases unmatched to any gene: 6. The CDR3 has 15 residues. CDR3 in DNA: TGCGCCAGCAGCTTGGTTGGACTAGCCCCGGATACGCAGTATTTT. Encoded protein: CASSLVGLAPDTQYF.

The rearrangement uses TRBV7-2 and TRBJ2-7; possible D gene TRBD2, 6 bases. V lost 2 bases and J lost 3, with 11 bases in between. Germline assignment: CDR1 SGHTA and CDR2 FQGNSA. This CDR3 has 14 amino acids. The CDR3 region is CASSLRGTLYEQYF. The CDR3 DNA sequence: TGTGCCAGCAGCTTACGCGGGACCCTCTACGAGCAGTACTTC. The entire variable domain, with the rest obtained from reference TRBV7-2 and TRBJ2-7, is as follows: GAGVSQSPSNKVTEKGKDVELRCDPISGHTALYWYRQSLGQGLEFLIYFQGNSAPDKSGLPSDRFSAERTGGSVSTLTIQRTQQEDSAVYLCASSLRGTLYEQYFGPGTRLTVT.

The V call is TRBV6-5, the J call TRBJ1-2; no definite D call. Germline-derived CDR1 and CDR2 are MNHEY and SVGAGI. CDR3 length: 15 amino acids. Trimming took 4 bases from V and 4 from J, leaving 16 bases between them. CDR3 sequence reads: CASSSPAGKSYGYTF. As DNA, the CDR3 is TGTGCCAGCAGTTCCCCTGCAGGAAAAAGCTATGGCTACACCTTC.

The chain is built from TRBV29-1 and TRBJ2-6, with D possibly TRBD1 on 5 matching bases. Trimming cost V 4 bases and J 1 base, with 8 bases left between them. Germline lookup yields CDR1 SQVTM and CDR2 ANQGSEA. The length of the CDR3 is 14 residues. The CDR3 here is CSVATASGANVLTF. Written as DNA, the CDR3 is TGCAGCGTTGCGACAGCTTCTGGGGCCAACGTCCTGACTTTC. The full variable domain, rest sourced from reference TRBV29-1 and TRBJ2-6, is SAVISQKPSRDICQRGTSLTIQCQVDSQVTMMFWYRQQPGQSLTLIATANQGSEATYESGFVIDKFPISRPNLTFSTLTVSNMSPEDSSIYLCSVATASGANVLTFGAGSRLTVL.

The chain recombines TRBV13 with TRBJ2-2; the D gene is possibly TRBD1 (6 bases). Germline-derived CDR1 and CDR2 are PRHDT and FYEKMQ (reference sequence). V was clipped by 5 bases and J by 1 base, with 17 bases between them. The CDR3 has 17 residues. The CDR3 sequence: CASSPQPYRENTGELFF. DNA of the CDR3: TGTGCCAGCAGCCCCCAGCCCTACAGGGAGAACACCGGGGAGCTGTTTTTT.